This T cell receptor (beta chain) was retrieved from a study of T cells in Graves' hyperthyroidism and ophthalmopathy. About the study: Peripheral blood samples were taken at initial diagnosis, prior to any treatment.

Trimming at V came to 5 bases and at J to 4 bases, leaving 16 bases not matched to a gene. The length of the CDR3 is 18 residues. CDR1 and CDR2 (germline): SGHAT, FQNNGV. In this sample, this clonotype turned up many times. Using RNA transcripts as the source, TCR beta CDR3 regions were amplified. In the first-round RT-PCR of the TCR CDR3, the HTBI primer set was used. TCRdb ran MiXCR on the multiplex PCR reads and lists one entry per CDR3 protein. Found here are around 210,000 distinct CDR3 sequences, roughly a sixth of them singletons; the top ten hold approximately 56%. Patients between 18 and 65 years old had hyperthyroidism, newly diagnosed and lasting under 2 months. Criteria for exclusion of patients were uncontrolled infection, other autoimmune disease, pregnancy or lactation.

The specimen was blood. J is TRBJ2-3 and V is TRBV11-2; 9 bases are shared with TRBD2. The clonotype was recovered from a woman aged 45 to 65 with Graves' hyperthyroidism. DNA of the CDR3: TGTGCCAGCAGCGCCCATAGCGGGAGTGGGTTGTTGGCAGATACGCAGTATTTT. The encoded protein is CASSAHSGSGLLADTQYF.